This entry concerns a single TCR beta chain. Its antigen is not identified. This CDR3 has 15 residues. Trimming at V came to 7 bases and at J to 4 bases, leaving 11 bases not matched to a gene. Germline CDR1 and CDR2: LNHDA and SQIVND (reference sequence). This entry comes from a study of beta chain features in type 1 diabetes. Study overall: Over all samples combined, fewer than 130,000,000 sorted cells were examined.

Expressed TCRB transcripts got sequenced, as all isolated RNA was reverse transcribed. TCRdb's table, derived via immunoSEQ multiplex PCR, lists solely in-frame clones and lacks some. The data hold more than 50,000 clones, with roughly 60% observed a single time. Findings and caveats of the study: The study left unresolved whether HLA type influences TCRB rearrangement. Patients with Type 1 diabetes showed moderately but significantly shorter TCRB CDR3s in all four CD4+ subsets.

The sequenced sample was Tregs from blood. The chain employs TRBV19 and TRBJ1-2; 8 bases are a match to TRBD1. The clonotype originates from a woman younger than 30 in good health. The CDR3 nucleotides are TGTGCCAGTACCCAGGACAGGGCTGGCCTCTATGGCTACACCTTC. It codes for CASTQDRAGLYGYTF.